The 17 T cell receptor beta chains below all came from one sample that was sequenced in a study of T-cell memory formation after mild COVID-19. TCRdb re-derived calls from the 5' RACE reads in MiXCR, one entry per CDR3 protein. Of 250,000 to 350,000 distinct CDR3 sequences listed, roughly a fifth are singletons. The sequenced sample consisted of PBMCs or a T cell subset sorted from them (not recorded which). These receptors all come from a man between 18 and 35 years old who had mild COVID-19 (a few samples of this study predate the infection). Cell type and time point are not known.

This chain connects TRBV7-3 to TRBJ2-3; D could derive from TRBD1 or TRBD2 (6 bases each). The ends were cut back, 4 bases at V and 2 bases at J, with 7 bases in the middle. Germline-derived CDR1 and CDR2 are SGHTA and FQGTGA. The CDR3 extends over 13 amino acids. In DNA form, the CDR3 reads TGTGCCAGCAGCTCGGGGGCCACAGATACGCAGTATTTT. Translated, it gives CASSSGATDTQYF.

This clonotype turned up a few times. The rearrangement uses TRBV30 and TRBJ2-1; D is possibly TRBD1 or TRBD2 (5 bases each). The V gene's germline CDR1 is GTSNPN and CDR2 SVGIG (reference sequence). The V and J ends lost 0 bases and 10 bases respectively, with 25 bases between them. The CDR3 loop spans 17 amino acids. For the CDR3, the DNA is TGTGCCTGGAGTGTACGGGGCGGATGGGCCGGGGATAGGGAGCAGTTCTTC. Translating it yields CAWSVRGGWAGDREQFF.

The gene calls are TRBV6-5 and TRBJ1-4; D gene ambiguous. This CDR3 is 13 amino acids long. The germline CDR1 and CDR2 sequences are MNHEY and SVGAGI. V was shortened by 4 bases and J by 8 bases, with 11 bases between the two germline ends. The CDR3 nucleotides read TGTGCCAGCAGTTTTCGGACCCCGGAAAAACTGTTTTTT. Protein product: CASSFRTPEKLFF.

This clonotype turned up a few times. The V and J genes are TRBV5-1 and TRBJ2-5, with TRBD2 identical over 9 bases. The CDR3 is made up of 17 amino acids. Trimming cost V 3 bases and J 0 bases; bases outside gene matches: 9. Germline V gene sequence: CDR1 SGHRS, CDR2 YFSETQ. CDR3 in DNA: TGCGCCAGCAGCTGGGCCGGGAGCGGGAGGTACCAAGAGACCCAGTACTTC. Protein product: CASSWAGSGRYQETQYF.

This clonotype was seen only a few times. The CDR3, as DNA: TGCAGCGTTGATGGTTGGCAGCAAGAGACCCAGTACTTC. Translated, it gives CSVDGWQQETQYF. This chain joins TRBV29-1 and TRBJ2-5; D unclear. Germline V gene data show CDR1 as SQVTM and CDR2 as ANQGSEA. Trimming stripped 3 bases from V and 2 bases from J, with 10 bases between. This CDR3 has 13 residues.

The rearrangement uses TRBV7-9 and TRBJ1-2, with 7 bases aligning to TRBD1. CDR1 SEHNR and CDR2 FQNEAQ come from the germline V gene (reference sequence). The CDR3 contains 15 residues. The V segment lost 4 bases and the J segment 4 bases; nucleotides outside the gene matches: 9. The CDR3 DNA reads TGTGCCAGCAGCTCCACAGGGGCGGACGTCTATGGCTACACCTTC. It translates to CASSSTGADVYGYTF.

The V gene is TRBV6-5, the J gene TRBJ1-3; D uncertain. With 0 bases removed from V and 0 bases from J, the gap between germline ends came to 12 bases. The CDR3 is 17 amino acids. CDR1 is MNHEY, CDR2 SVGAGI, per germline. CDR3 protein: CASSYSYLPPSGNTIYF. In DNA, the CDR3 is TGTGCCAGCAGTTACTCGTATCTGCCACCCTCTGGAAACACCATATATTTT.

The chain uses TRBV5-5 and TRBJ1-2; TRBD1 matches at 7 bases. CDR1 SGHKS and CDR2 YYEKEE come from the germline V gene (reference sequence). V was pared by 0 bases and J by 5 bases, with 7 bases of the junction left unmatched. The CDR3 is 15 residues long. DNA for the CDR3: TGTGCCAGCAGCTTGGCGGAGGGGGCGACGTATGGCTACACCTTC. This codes for CASSLAEGATYGYTF.

This clonotype was seen at least ten times. The chain employs TRBV3-1 and TRBJ2-7, with no clear D. The germline gives CDR1 LGHDT, CDR2 YNNKEL (reference sequence). V shed 1 base and J shed 4 bases, with 5 bases lying between them. There are 12 residues in the CDR3. CDR3 loop: CASSQGFYEQYF. The CDR3 nucleotides are TGTGCCAGCAGCCAAGGGTTTTACGAGCAGTACTTC.

The chain carries TRBV6-5 and TRBJ1-1; maybe TRBD1 (5 bases). This CDR3 is 12 amino acids long. In germline, CDR1 is MNHEY, CDR2 SVGAGI. Between the trimmed V and J ends, which lost 8 bases and 2 bases, there was a span of 9 bases. The CDR3 reads CASWDGNTEAFF. As DNA, the CDR3 is TGTGCCAGCTGGGACGGTAACACTGAAGCTTTCTTT.

V gene TRBV20-1 combines with J gene TRBJ2-3, with D tentatively TRBD1 (6 bases). The germline CDR1 and CDR2 sequences are DFQATT and SNEGSKA (reference sequence). This CDR3 contains 14 residues. CDR3 nucleotide sequence: TGCAGGGCCAGACAGGTTTCTAGTACAGATACGCAGTATTTT. This codes for CRARQVSSTDTQYF.

This clonotype was detected only a few times. The chain links TRBV5-1 to TRBJ2-5; TRBD2 agrees at 8 bases. CDR3 length: 15 residues. V shed 8 bases and J 2 bases; nucleotides not matched to a gene: 11. The germline gives CDR1 SGHRS, CDR2 YFSETQ. In nucleotides, the CDR3 is TGCGCCAGTGGATCGGCTAGCGGGCCGCAAGAGACCCAGTACTTC. Translating it yields CASGSASGPQETQYF.

The J gene is TRBJ2-2, the V gene TRBV5-5; possibly TRBD1 for D (6 bases). The CDR3 loop spans 14 amino acids. V lost 3 bases to trimming and J lost 0 bases, with 6 bases between them. Germline V gene data show CDR1 as SGHKS and CDR2 as YYEKEE (reference sequence). In DNA form, the CDR3 reads TGTGCCAGCAGCTGGGACACGAACACCGGGGAGCTGTTTTTT. Protein: CASSWDTNTGELFF. Based on the CDR3 plus reference TRBV5-5 and TRBJ2-2, the full variable domain is DAGVTQSPTHLIKTRGQQVTLRCSPISGHKSVSWYQQVLGQGPQFIFQYYEKEERGRGNFPDRFSARQFPNYSSELNVNALLLGDSALYLCASSWDTNTGELFFGEGSRLTVL.

The chain couples TRBV5-1 to TRBJ2-1; 9 bases line up with TRBD2. The J segment lost 0 bases and the V segment lost 4 bases, leaving 8 bases of the junction unmatched. The CDR3 has 17 residues. Germline CDR1 and CDR2: SGHRS and YFSETQ. The CDR3 reads CASSNSAGGISYNEQFF. CDR3 nucleotides: TGCGCCAGCAGCAACTCAGCGGGGGGTATCTCCTACAATGAGCAGTTCTTC.

In this sample, this clonotype turned up many times. V gene TRBV6-2 or TRBV6-3 combines with J gene TRBJ2-7; D tentatively reads TRBD1 or TRBD2 (5 bases each). The CDR3 sequence is 14 residues long. The germline V and J ends were trimmed by 2 bases and 2 bases, with 10 bases remaining between them. CDR1 is MNHEY, CDR2 SVGEGT, per germline. The CDR3 loop is CASSYGTTTYEQYV. Written as DNA, the CDR3 is TGTGCCAGCAGTTACGGGACGACTACCTACGAGCAGTACGTC.

This clonotype has more than one count but fewer than ten. The rearrangement joins TRBV7-6 to TRBJ1-6, with 7 bases aligning to TRBD1. The CDR3 contains 17 residues. Germline CDR1 and CDR2: SGHVS and FNYEAQ. Trimming cost V 1 base and J 8 bases; bases outside gene matches: 11. CDR3 in amino acids: CASSLVGGRGSDSPLHF. The CDR3 DNA reads TGTGCCAGCAGCTTAGTGGGCGGCAGGGGGTCGGATTCACCCCTCCACTTT.

This clonotype turned up a few times. The chain combines TRBV6-2 or TRBV6-3 with TRBJ1-5; perhaps TRBD1 as D (6 bases). The CDR3 sequence is 13 residues long. CDR1 MNHEY and CDR2 SVGEGT come from the germline V gene. V lost 7 bases to trimming and J lost 6 bases, with 13 bases between them. The CDR3, as DNA: TGTGCCAGCACCCCGCAGGGGAGTCAGCCCCAGCATTTT. Protein product: CASTPQGSQPQHF.